This T cell receptor beta chain appears in the sequencing data of a study of T cell changes during pregnancy in multiple sclerosis. The V and J ends lost 5 bases and 5 bases, in that order; junction bases with no gene match: 14. Germline V gene data show CDR1 as SGHTA and CDR2 as FQGNSA. The CDR3 has 17 amino acids. Only in-frame clones appear in the TCRdb table, and some are missing; sequencing was by immunoSEQ multiplex PCR. This repertoire shows fewer than 85,000 clones, 93% found once; its top ten account for more than 2.5%. The TCR comes from a female donor with multiple sclerosis, enrolled in a pregnancy study. The specimen comprised peripheral blood, sampled in the second trimester of pregnancy. V gene TRBV7-2 combines with J gene TRBJ2-7, with 11 bases lining up with TRBD2. The chain's CDR3 is CASSGRPLAGGSHEQYF. Here the CDR3 DNA reads TGTGCCAGCAGCGGGCGCCCCCTAGCGGGGGGTTCCCACGAGCAGTACTTC.